The 24 T cell receptor beta chains given below trace back to one sample, sequenced in a study of blood T cell repertoires in COVID-19. Data came from immunoSEQ multiplex PCR; TCRdb stores just in-frame clones and leaves some out. The sample includes nearly 60,000 clones, nearly 90% seen only once; the top ten take about 12%. The sample taken for sequencing was peripheral blood. All receptors derive from a man aged 55 to 70 with active COVID-19.

The chain carries TRBV5-4 and TRBJ2-5, with a possible D match to TRBD1 (5 bases). CDR1 is SGHNT, CDR2 YYREEE, per germline (reference sequence). The ends were cut back, 0 bases at V and 4 bases at J, with 7 bases in the middle. The CDR3 totals 13 residues. The CDR3 bases are TGTGCCAGCAGCTTGGGACAGAGAGAGACCCAGTACTTC. Translation: CASSLGQRETQYF.

The chain recombines TRBV7-9 with TRBJ2-7; a possible D gene is TRBD2 (7 bases). CDR3 length: 10 amino acids. Germline-derived CDR1 and CDR2 are SEHNR and FQNEAQ (reference sequence). The CDR3 loop is CASAGAEQYF. The CDR3 nucleotides read TGTGCAAGTGCGGGGGCCGAGCAGTACTTC.

The gene calls are TRBV19 and TRBJ2-4, with 9 positions matching TRBD2. The V segment lost 6 bases and the J segment 6 bases; nucleotides outside the gene matches: 3. CDR3 length: 13 residues. From germline, CDR1 is LNHDA and CDR2 SQIVND (reference sequence). The CDR3 is CASSPTSGNIQYF. CDR3 DNA: TGTGCCAGTAGCCCGACTAGCGGAAACATTCAGTACTTC.

This clone has just one count. This rearrangement joins TRBV19 to TRBJ2-1; the D gene is possibly TRBD2 (6 bases). The CDR3 spans 17 residues. Trimming cost V 0 bases and J 0 bases, with 12 bases left between them. Germline lookup yields CDR1 LNHDA and CDR2 SQIVND (reference sequence). The CDR3, as DNA: TGTGCCAGTAGTATAGATCTGGGGGGTAGCTCCTACAATGAGCAGTTCTTC. It is translated as CASSIDLGGSSYNEQFF.

The chain joins TRBV7-6 to TRBJ1-1; D possibly corresponds to TRBD1 (5 bases). V was cut by 2 bases and J by 1 base, with 11 bases left in between. This CDR3 has 15 residues. Germline V gives CDR1 SGHVS, CDR2 FNYEAQ. The chain's CDR3 is CASSLSAGWNTEAFF. CDR3 DNA: TGTGCCAGCAGCTTATCGGCAGGGTGGAACACTGAAGCTTTCTTT.

This clone was detected only once. The DNA for the CDR3 is TGTGCCAGCAGCTTAGTTCAGGGGGCAAACAATCAGCCCCAGCATTTT. This codes for CASSLVQGANNQPQHF. The rearrangement uses TRBV7-8 and TRBJ1-5; 8 nucleotides align to TRBD1. The CDR3 spans 16 residues. The germline gives CDR1 SGHVS, CDR2 FQNEAQ. The V segment lost 1 base and the J segment 3 bases; nucleotides outside the gene matches: 5.

The J gene is TRBJ1-6, the V gene TRBV12-3 or TRBV12-4; D gene unclear. V dropped 4 bases and J dropped 9 bases, with 7 bases sitting between them. The CDR3 has 12 amino acids. CDR3 in DNA: TGTGCCAGCAGTTCACAGCTTTCACCCCTCCACTTT. Translation gives CASSSQLSPLHF.

J is TRBJ2-6 and V is TRBV29-1; the match to TRBD2 covers 13 bases. Losses at the gene ends were 5 bases for V and 0 bases for J; bases not matched to a gene: 4. Germline V gene data show CDR1 as SQVTM and CDR2 as ANQGSEA. This CDR3 has 17 amino acids. DNA for the CDR3: TGCAGCGTTCGGACTAGCGGGGGACACTCTGGGGCCAACGTCCTGACTTTC. The encoded protein is CSVRTSGGHSGANVLTF.

The rearrangement links TRBV5-4 to TRBJ1-5, with D maybe TRBD1 (5 bases). Per the germline V gene, CDR1 is SGHNT and CDR2 is YYREEE (reference sequence). The V end was cut by 1 base, the J end by 8 bases, with 16 bases between. The CDR3 is 15 amino acids. The CDR3, as DNA: TGTGCCAGCAGCTTGTTTGGGGCAGGAGGGGAGCCCCAGCATTTT. Its translation: CASSLFGAGGEPQHF.

As DNA, the CDR3 is TGTGCCAGCCTTGGAGGAATTCCGGGTGAAAAACTGTTTTTT. Translation: CASLGGIPGEKLFF. The chain joins TRBV28 to TRBJ1-4, with D unclear. Germline V CDR1 and CDR2: MDHEN, SYDVKM. The CDR3 consists of 14 residues. Deletions cut 8 bases from V and 7 bases from J, with 17 bases between.

The gene calls are TRBV7-3 and TRBJ2-1, with 9 bases fitting TRBD2. V gave up 5 bases and J gave up 7 bases; unmatched junction bases: 6. The CDR3 totals 14 residues. The germline V gene encodes CDR1 SGHTA and CDR2 FQGTGA. The CDR3 region is CASSAGGPINEQFF. The CDR3 DNA reads as TGTGCCAGCAGCGCGGGGGGGCCGATAAATGAGCAGTTCTTC. The entire variable domain, with the rest obtained from reference TRBV7-3 and TRBJ2-1, is as follows: GAGVSQTPSNKVTEKGKYVELRCDPISGHTALYWYRQSLGQGPEFLIYFQGTGAADDSGLPNDRFFAVRPEGSVSTLKIQRTERGDSAVYLCASSAGGPINEQFFGPGTRLTVL.

The chain employs TRBV5-1 and TRBJ2-7; TRBD1 matches 7 bases. This CDR3 comprises 12 residues. Germline loops: CDR1 SGHRS, CDR2 YFSETQ. Unmatched junction bases numbered 3, after V lost 7 bases and J lost 2 bases. The CDR3 bases are TGCGCCAGCGGACAGGACGCCTACGAGCAGTACTTC. Translating gives CASGQDAYEQYF.

By its share, this clone is medium-sized. V is TRBV5-4 and J is TRBJ2-1, with D maybe TRBD1 (6 bases). Germline CDR1 reads SGHNT; CDR2 reads YYREEE (reference sequence). This CDR3 comprises 17 residues. V dropped 0 bases and J dropped 14 bases, with 27 bases sitting between them. CDR3 in DNA: TGTGCCAGCAGCTTGGCCGGGTTCAGGGGAAGTGGTGAGGTAGAGTTCTTC. Translating gives CASSLAGFRGSGEVEFF. Filled out from reference TRBV5-4 and TRBJ2-1, the complete variable domain reads ETGVTQSPTHLIKTRGQQVTLRCSSQSGHNTVSWYQQALGQGPQFIFQYYREEENGRGNFPPRFSGLQFPNYSSELNVNALELDDSALYLCASSLAGFRGSGEVEFFGPGTRLTVL.

This clone was recorded only once. The rearrangement uses TRBV19 and TRBJ1-5; 10 positions match TRBD1. The CDR3 is 19 amino acids. The germline V gene encodes CDR1 LNHDA and CDR2 SQIVND (reference sequence). With 5 bases clipped from V and 2 bases from J, the junction kept 15 bases outside the gene matches. The CDR3 sequence is CASSSRDRGGGRGNQPQHF. CDR3 DNA: TGTGCCAGTAGTTCCAGGGACAGGGGTGGGGGTAGGGGCAATCAGCCCCAGCATTTT.

This chain links TRBV9 with TRBJ2-7; D is perhaps TRBD2 (7 bases). Germline CDR1 reads SGDLS; CDR2 reads YYNGEE. The length of the CDR3 is 12 residues. Trimming cost V 4 bases and J 7 bases, with 12 bases left between them. Here the CDR3 reads CASSLGGGEQYF. The CDR3 region has the DNA TGTGCCAGCAGCCTAGGGGGGGGTGAGCAGTACTTC.

This clone was observed once. The chain recombines TRBV5-1 with TRBJ2-7; D is possibly TRBD2 (5 bases). This CDR3 is built from 14 residues. V lost 5 bases and J lost 3, with 15 bases in between. Germline V lookup: CDR1 SGHRS, CDR2 YFSETQ. The CDR3 region is CASRPLWEIYEQYF. The CDR3, as DNA: TGCGCCAGCAGGCCCCTATGGGAGATCTACGAGCAGTACTTC.

The J gene is TRBJ2-2, the V gene TRBV28; D is uncertain. CDR1 is MDHEN, CDR2 SYDVKM, per germline. The CDR3 sequence is 12 residues long. The germline V and J ends were trimmed by 6 bases and 2 bases, with 4 bases remaining between them. The CDR3, as DNA: TGTGCCAGCAGCAGAAACACCGGGGAGCTGTTTTTT. Its translation: CASSRNTGELFF.

This chain connects TRBV28 to TRBJ1-4; 9 bases align to TRBD1. Trimming cost V 5 bases and J 8 bases; bases outside gene matches: 12. Germline values: CDR1 MDHEN, CDR2 SYDVKM. The CDR3 loop spans 16 amino acids. The DNA for the CDR3 is TGTGCCAGCAGTCTCGTGGCCGGGACAGGGTCGGAAAAACTGTTTTTT. It encodes CASSLVAGTGSEKLFF.

The chain recombines TRBV29-1 with TRBJ2-5; 9 bases agree with TRBD1. The ends lost 5 bases at V and 5 bases at J; junction bases unmatched: 9. This CDR3 is 14 amino acids long. The germline V gene encodes CDR1 SQVTM and CDR2 ANQGSEA. Written as DNA, the CDR3 is TGCAGCGTTTCAGGGGGGACAGGGAGGGAGACCCAGTACTTC. Protein product: CSVSGGTGRETQYF.

The CDR3 coding sequence is TGTGCCAGTAACGGTCCTTTCCAAGAGACCCAGTACTTC. This translates into CASNGPFQETQYF. V and J are TRBV19 and TRBJ2-5; D uncertain. Germline values: CDR1 LNHDA, CDR2 SQIVND (reference sequence). This CDR3 region has 13 residues. The ends were cut back, 7 bases at V and 1 base at J, with 10 bases in the middle.

V and J are TRBV12-3 or TRBV12-4 and TRBJ2-7; weak D call: TRBD1 (5 bases). V was shortened by 8 bases and J by 4 bases, with 15 bases between the two germline ends. CDR3 length: 13 amino acids. The CDR3 DNA follows: TGTGCCAGCGGGCCTACAGGAACTTACGAGCAGTACTTC. It yields the protein CASGPTGTYEQYF.

V and J are TRBV5-6 and TRBJ2-2; 9 positions match TRBD1. CDR1 and CDR2 from the germline V gene are SGHDT and YYEEEE. J gave up 3 bases and V 4 bases, and 7 bases lay outside the gene matches. CDR3 size: 16 residues. CDR3 DNA sequence: TGTGCCAGCAGCCGATACCGGGACAGGGACACCGGGGAGCTGTTTTTT. It codes for CASSRYRDRDTGELFF. The variable domain in full, with the rest retrieved from reference TRBV5-6 and TRBJ2-2, is DAGVTQSPTHLIKTRGQQVTLRCSPKSGHDTVSWYQQALGQGPQFIFQYYEEEERQRGNFPDRFSGHQFPNYSSELNVNALLLGDSALYLCASSRYRDRDTGELFFGEGSRLTVL.

The V call is TRBV5-1, the J call TRBJ1-6; TRBD1 agrees at 7 bases. The V gene end was trimmed by 4 bases and the J gene end by 6 bases; junction bases not matched to a gene: 7. This CDR3 comprises 15 residues. CDR1 is SGHRS and CDR2 is YFSETQ in the germline V gene. CDR3 in amino acids: CASSVRDSLNSPLHF. Here the CDR3 DNA reads TGCGCCAGCAGCGTCCGGGACAGCCTTAATTCACCCCTCCACTTT.

This chain joins TRBV3-1 (or the pseudogene TRBV3-2) and TRBJ1-4; 9 bases agree with TRBD1. Germline lookup yields CDR1 LGHDT and CDR2 YNNKEL (reference sequence). V lost 2 bases, J lost 6 bases, and 10 bases stayed unmatched. The CDR3 is 17 amino acids. CDR3 DNA sequence: TGTGCCAGCAGCCAACGGACCCCCGGGACAGGGCATGAAAAACTGTTTTTT. It specifies CASSQRTPGTGHEKLFF.